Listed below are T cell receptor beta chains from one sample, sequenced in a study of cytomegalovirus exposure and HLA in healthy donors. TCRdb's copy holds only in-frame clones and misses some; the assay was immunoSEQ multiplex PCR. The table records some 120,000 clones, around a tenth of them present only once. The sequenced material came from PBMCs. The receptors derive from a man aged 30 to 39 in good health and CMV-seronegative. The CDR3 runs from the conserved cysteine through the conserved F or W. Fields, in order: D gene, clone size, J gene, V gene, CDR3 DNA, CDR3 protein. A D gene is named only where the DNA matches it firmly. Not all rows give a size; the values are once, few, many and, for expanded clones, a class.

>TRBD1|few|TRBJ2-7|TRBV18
TGTGCCAGCTCACCCTCGACAGGGGCCTACGAGCAGTACTTC
CASSPSTGAYEQYF
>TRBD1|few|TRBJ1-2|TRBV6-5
TGTGCCAGCAGTTACTCGACAGGGACGGGCCACTATGGCTACACCTTC
CASSYSTGTGHYGYTF
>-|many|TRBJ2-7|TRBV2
TGTGCCAGCAGTGTCAACCGAGCACTTTACGAGCAGTACTTC
CASSVNRALYEQYF
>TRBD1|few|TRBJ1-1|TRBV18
TGTGCCAGCTCACCGGGACAGTCGAACACTGAAGCTTTCTTT
CASSPGQSNTEAFF
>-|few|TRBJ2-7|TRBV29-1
TGCAGCGTTGAACGGGGTCGGGGCTACGAGCAGTACTTC
CSVERGRGYEQYF
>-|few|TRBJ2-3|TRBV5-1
TGCGCCAGCAGCTTGGGTCTAGAAGGTACAGATACGCAGTATTTT
CASSLGLEGTDTQYF
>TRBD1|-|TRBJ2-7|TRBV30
TGTGCCTGGAGTGTCTCCGGGACAGGGGGCTACGAGCAGTACTTC
CAWSVSGTGGYEQYF
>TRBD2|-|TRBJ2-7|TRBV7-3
TGTGCCAGCAGCTTAAGGGCTAGCGGGGCCTACGAGCAGTACTTC
CASSLRASGAYEQYF
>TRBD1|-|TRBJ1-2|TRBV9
TGTGCCAGCAGCGCCGGGGGACAGGGGCACCTCCTAGGCTACACCTTC
CASSAGGQGHLLGYTF
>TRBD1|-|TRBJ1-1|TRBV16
TGTGCCAGCAGCCAGGGGACAGGGAAAACTGAAGCTTTCTTT
CASSQGTGKTEAFF
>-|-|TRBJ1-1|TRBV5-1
TGCGCCAGCAGCTTGGCGACGGGGGGGGGTCCCCAAGCGAACACTGAAGCTTTCTTT
CASSLATGGGPQANTEAFF
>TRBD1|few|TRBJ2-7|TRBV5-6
TGTGCCAGCAGTTCGCCCCCGGGACAGCCTTCCTACGAGCAGTACTTC
CASSSPPGQPSYEQYF
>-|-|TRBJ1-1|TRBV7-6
TGTGCCAGCAGCCCCGTTCTGGGCCCTGAAGCTTTCTTT
CASSPVLGPEAFF
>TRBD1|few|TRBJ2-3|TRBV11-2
TGTGCCAGCAGCTTAGGGAATACAGGGGGCACAGATACGCAGTATTTT
CASSLGNTGGTDTQYF
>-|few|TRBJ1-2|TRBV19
TGTGCCAGTAGTATCGAGGCAGGGGCTGGATATGGCTACACCTTC
CASSIEAGAGYGYTF
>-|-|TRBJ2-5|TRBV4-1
TGCGCCAGCAGCCAAGACTCCGGGGTAGAGACCCAGTACTTC
CASSQDSGVETQYF
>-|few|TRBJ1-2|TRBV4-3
TGCGCCAGCAGCCCCTCGACAGGATATGGCTACACCTTC
CASSPSTGYGYTF
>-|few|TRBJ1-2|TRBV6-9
TGTGCCAGCATGACGGGGCGGGGGGTATATGGCTACACCTTC
CASMTGRGVYGYTF
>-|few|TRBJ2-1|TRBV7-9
TGTGCCAGCAGCCGCGATGAGCAGTTCTTC
CASSRDEQFF
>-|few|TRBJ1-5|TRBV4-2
TGTGCCAGCAGCCAAGGGCCCCAGCCCCAGCATTTT
CASSQGPQPQHF
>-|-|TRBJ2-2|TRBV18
TGTGCCAGCTCACACCCGGACAGAGCCAACACCGGGGAGCTGTTTTTT
CASSHPDRANTGELFF
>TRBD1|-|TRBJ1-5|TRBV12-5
TGTGCTAGTGGCCCCAGGGGGCAGCCCCAGCATTTT
CASGPRGQPQHF
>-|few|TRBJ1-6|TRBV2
TGTGCCAGCAGGGGCAGAACAAATTCACCCCTCCACTTT
CASRGRTNSPLHF
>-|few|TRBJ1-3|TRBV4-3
TGCGCCAGCAGCCAAGATCCCGGGTCTGGAAACACCATATATTTT
CASSQDPGSGNTIYF
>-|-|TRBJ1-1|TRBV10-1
TGCGCCAGCAGTGAGTCCAGAGGTATGAGCACTGAAGCTTTCTTT
CASSESRGMSTEAFF
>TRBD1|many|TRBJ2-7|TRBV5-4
TGTGCCAGCAGCCTGGACAGGGGCGGCGAGCAGTACTTC
CASSLDRGGEQYF
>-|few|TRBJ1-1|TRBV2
TGTGCCAGCAGTGTCCTCTTACAGGTGAACACTGAAGCTTTCTTT
CASSVLLQVNTEAFF
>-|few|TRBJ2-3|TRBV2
TGTGCCAGCAGTGATGACAGTGAGACTAGCACAGATACGCAGTATTTT
CASSDDSETSTDTQYF
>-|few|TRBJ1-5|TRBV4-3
TGCGCCAGCAGCCAAGATAAAGGGAGGGGCCCCCAGCATTTT
CASSQDKGRGPQHF
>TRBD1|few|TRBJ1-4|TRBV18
TGTGCCAGCTCTCAAAGCGACAGGGGGACTAATGAAAAACTGTTTTTT
CASSQSDRGTNEKLFF
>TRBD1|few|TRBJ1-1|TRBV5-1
TGCGCCAGCAGCGGAAAGGGGGCGGTGTCCACTGAAGCTTTCTTT
CASSGKGAVSTEAFF
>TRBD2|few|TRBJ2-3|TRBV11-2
TGTGCCAGCAGCTTAGTAGGCACTAGCGGCACAGATACGCAGTATTTT
CASSLVGTSGTDTQYF
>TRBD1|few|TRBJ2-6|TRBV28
TGTGCCAGCAGTCCGAGGGGGCGCAACGTCCTGACTTTC
CASSPRGRNVLTF